This T cell receptor beta chain was obtained from a study of molecular identifiers for immune sequencing clone quantification. The study, taken as a whole, reports: Spiked Jurkat TCR RNA equivalent to one cell reportedly surfaced among under 1.1 million naive cells.

One entry per CDR3 protein, called by TCRdb with MiXCR from the PCR reads. Here the sample spans 490,000 or so distinct CDR3 sequences, about 20% being singletons. As for this clonotype: Its specificity is not known. A much larger clonotype is one base distant, so this may be a read error. This CDR3 is missing its conserved last phenylalanine or tryptophan, likely due to a read error.

The sorting of naive CD8 T cells used the CD8+CD4-CCR7+CD45RA+ phenotype. The germline gives CDR1 SEHNR, CDR2 FQNEAQ (reference sequence). This CDR3 contains 15 residues. V lost 4 bases and J 5 bases, leaving 17 bases between the germline ends. The specimen was naive CD8+ T cells from blood, with Jurkat cell RNA spiked in. Documented subset: FACS-sorted CD8+CD4-CCR7+CD45RA+ naive T cells. The receptor's source is a human donor in good health. Some libraries in this study had Jurkat cell RNA spiked in. The chain couples TRBV7-9 to TRBJ1-1; D is perhaps TRBD1 (6 bases). The CDR3 region has the DNA TGTGCCAGCAGCTCGCCGGGACAACCACCGACTGAAGCTTTCTCT. Its translation: CASSSPGQPPTEAFS.